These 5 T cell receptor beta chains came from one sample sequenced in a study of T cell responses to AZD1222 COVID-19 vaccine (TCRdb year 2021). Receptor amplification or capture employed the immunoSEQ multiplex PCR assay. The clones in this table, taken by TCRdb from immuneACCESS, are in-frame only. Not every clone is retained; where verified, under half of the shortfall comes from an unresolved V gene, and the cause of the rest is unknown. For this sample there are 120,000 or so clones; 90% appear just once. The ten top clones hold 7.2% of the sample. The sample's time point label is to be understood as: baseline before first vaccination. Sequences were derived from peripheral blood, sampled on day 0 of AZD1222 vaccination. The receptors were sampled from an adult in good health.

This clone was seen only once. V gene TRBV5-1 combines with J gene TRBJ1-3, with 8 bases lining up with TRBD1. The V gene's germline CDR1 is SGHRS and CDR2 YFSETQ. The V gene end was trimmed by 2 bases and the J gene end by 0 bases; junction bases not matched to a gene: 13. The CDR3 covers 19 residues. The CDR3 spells CASSLPPRTGSLSGNTIYF. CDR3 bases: TGCGCCAGCAGCTTACCTCCGAGGACAGGGAGCCTCTCTGGAAACACCATATATTTT.

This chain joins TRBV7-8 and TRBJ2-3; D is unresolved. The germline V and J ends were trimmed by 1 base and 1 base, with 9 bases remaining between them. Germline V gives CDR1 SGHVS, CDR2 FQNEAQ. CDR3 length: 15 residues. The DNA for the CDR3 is TGTGCCAGCAGCTTAGAGGGCTTTGGCACAGATACGCAGTATTTT. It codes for CASSLEGFGTDTQYF.

CDR3 region: CASSLNPAGGNTIYF. CDR3 sequence (DNA): TGTGCCAGCAGCTTAAATCCGGCGGGTGGAAACACCATATATTTT. The rearrangement joins TRBV7-2 to TRBJ1-3; D not certain. The V end lost 2 bases, the J end lost 3 bases, and 11 bases lay between the germline ends. Germline loops: CDR1 SGHTA, CDR2 FQGNSA. This CDR3 spans 15 amino acids.

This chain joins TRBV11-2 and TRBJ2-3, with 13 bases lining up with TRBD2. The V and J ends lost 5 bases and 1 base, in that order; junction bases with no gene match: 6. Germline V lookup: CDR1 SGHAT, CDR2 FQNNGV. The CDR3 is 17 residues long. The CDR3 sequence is CASSPRLAGGRTDTQYF. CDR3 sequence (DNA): TGTGCCAGCAGCCCACGACTAGCGGGAGGACGCACAGATACGCAGTATTTT.

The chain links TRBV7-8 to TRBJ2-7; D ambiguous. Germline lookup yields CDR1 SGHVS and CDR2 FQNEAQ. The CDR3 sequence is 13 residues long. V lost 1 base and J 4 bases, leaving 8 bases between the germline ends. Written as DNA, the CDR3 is TGTGCCAGCAGCTTAGGGGCAGAATACGAGCAGTACTTC. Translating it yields CASSLGAEYEQYF. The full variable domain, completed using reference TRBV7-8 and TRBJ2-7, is GAGVSQSPRYKVAKRGQDVALRCDPISGHVSLFWYQQALGQGPEFLTYFQNEAQLDKSGLPSDRFFAERPEGSVSTLKIQRTQQEDSAVYLCASSLGAEYEQYFGPGTRLTVT.